These 20 T cell receptor beta chains were sequenced from one sample in a study of beta chain features in type 1 diabetes. Expressed TCRB transcripts were sequenced, since all the RNA that had been isolated was reverse transcribed. Sequencing was performed with immunoSEQ multiplex PCR; in TCRdb, only in-frame clones are kept and a portion is missing. Among approximately 330,000 clones, 9.5% to 11% were seen once, and the ten largest hold roughly 0.016%. Material: naive CD4+ T cells from blood. The receptors here all came from a woman in her 30s in good health.

CDR3 residues: CASSFAGGDAEAFF. The CDR3 DNA follows: TGTGCCAGCAGTTTCGCAGGGGGCGACGCTGAAGCTTTCTTT. The rearrangement links TRBV28 to TRBJ1-1; 8 nucleotides align to TRBD1. V shed 3 bases and J 6 bases; nucleotides not matched to a gene: 6. CDR1 and CDR2 from the germline V gene are MDHEN and SYDVKM. The CDR3 runs 14 residues.

V is TRBV7-2 and J is TRBJ1-1; D perhaps matches TRBD1 (6 bases). V was pared by 4 bases and J by 0 bases, with 9 bases between. The germline CDR1 and CDR2 sequences are SGHTA and FQGNSA. The CDR3 totals 14 residues. CDR3 residues: CASSWTALNTEAFF. CDR3 DNA: TGTGCCAGCAGCTGGACAGCCTTGAACACTGAAGCTTTCTTT.

In its sample, this clone was seen a few times. The rearrangement uses TRBV9 and TRBJ2-3, with 9 bases lining up with TRBD1. Germline V lookup: CDR1 SGDLS, CDR2 YYNGEE. The V and J ends lost 3 bases and 2 bases, in that order; junction bases with no gene match: 7. CDR3 length: 16 residues. The CDR3 loop is CASSAGDRELTDTQYF. CDR3 bases: TGTGCCAGCAGCGCCGGGGACAGGGAGCTCACAGATACGCAGTATTTT. Combining the CDR3 with reference TRBV9 and TRBJ2-3 gives the whole variable domain DSGVTQTPKHLITATGQRVTLRCSPRSGDLSVYWYQQSLDQGLQFLIQYYNGEERAKGNILERFSAQQFPDLHSELNLSSLELGDSALYFCASSAGDRELTDTQYFGPGTRLTVL.

J is TRBJ2-3 and V is TRBV12-5; 13 nucleotides line up with TRBD2. The trim removed 5 bases at V and 2 bases at J, leaving 4 bases unmatched. The germline gives CDR1 LGHNT, CDR2 FRNRAP. The CDR3 contains 16 residues. The DNA for the CDR3 is TGTGCTAGTGGTGCGGGACTAGCGGGGACCACAGATACGCAGTATTTT. Translating gives CASGAGLAGTTDTQYF.

The rearrangement uses TRBV9 and TRBJ2-7; D is possibly TRBD2 (6 bases). The germline V gene has CDR1 SGDLS and CDR2 YYNGEE. The CDR3 runs to 14 residues. The V and J ends lost 0 bases and 7 bases respectively, with 14 bases between them. The CDR3, as DNA: TGTGCCAGCAGCGTAGTCCCTACCGGGAGAGAGCAGTACTTC. Its translation is CASSVVPTGREQYF. Filled out from reference TRBV9 and TRBJ2-7, the complete variable domain reads DSGVTQTPKHLITATGQRVTLRCSPRSGDLSVYWYQQSLDQGLQFLIQYYNGEERAKGNILERFSAQQFPDLHSELNLSSLELGDSALYFCASSVVPTGREQYFGPGTRLTVT.

This chain connects TRBV21-1 to TRBJ2-2; TRBD1 was called by the table and not checked on the DNA. TRBV21-1 is a pseudogene segment. The CDR3 length is 15 residues. CDR3 sequence: CASSPRDNNTGELFF. CDR3 DNA sequence: TGTGCCAGCTCTCCTCGGGACAATAACACCGGGGAGCTGTTTTTT.

This clone has only a few counts. The rearrangement links TRBV4-3 to TRBJ2-3; D perhaps matches TRBD2 (7 bases). This CDR3 has 15 residues. The V end was cut by 3 bases, the J end by 1 base, with 11 bases between. Germline V gene data show CDR1 as LGHNA and CDR2 as YSLEER. The CDR3 spells CASSHGGARTDTQYF. Written as DNA, the CDR3 is TGCGCCAGCAGCCATGGGGGGGCCCGCACAGATACGCAGTATTTT.

This clone was detected only a few times. The rearrangement uses TRBV7-2 and TRBJ2-1; a possible D gene is TRBD2 (5 bases). V was shortened by 2 bases and J by 1 base, with 9 bases between the two germline ends. This CDR3 region has 15 residues. CDR1 SGHTA and CDR2 FQGNSA come from the germline V gene. The CDR3 DNA reads as TGTGCCAGCAGCTTAAGCGGAAATTCCTACAATGAGCAGTTCTTC. It encodes CASSLSGNSYNEQFF.

This clone was observed a handful of times. This chain uses TRBV15 with TRBJ2-4; 7 positions match TRBD1. CDR3 length: 18 amino acids. CDR1 is LNHNV, CDR2 YYDKDF, per germline (reference sequence). The ends lost 1 base at V and 0 bases at J; junction bases unmatched: 9. The CDR3 bases are TGTGCCACCAGCAGAGGGGGAAACAGGGGCCTAGCCAAAAACATTCAGTACTTC. It specifies CATSRGGNRGLAKNIQYF.

This clone occurred a few times. This rearrangement joins TRBV25-1 to TRBJ2-2; 11 bases are a match to TRBD2. Unmatched junction bases numbered 6, after V lost 6 bases and J lost 0 bases. The CDR3 loop spans 17 amino acids. CDR1 MGHDK and CDR2 SYGVNS come from the germline V gene. For the CDR3, the DNA is TGTGCCAGCAGCCCCCTAGCGGGAGGCTCGAACACCGGGGAGCTGTTTTTT. Translating gives CASSPLAGGSNTGELFF.

This clone has only a few counts. This chain links TRBV27 with TRBJ2-3, with 8 bases identical to TRBD1. This CDR3 is built from 17 residues. V trimming: 1 base; J trimming: 5 bases; junction bases outside the gene matches: 11. Germline V gives CDR1 MNHEY, CDR2 SMNVEV (reference sequence). DNA of the CDR3: TGTGCCAGCAGTTTATGGGCAGGGGGCCAAAGTATAGATACGCAGTATTTT. It codes for CASSLWAGGQSIDTQYF.

A few counts support this clone. V is TRBV29-1 and J is TRBJ2-7, with 8 bases that match TRBD1. The CDR3 is 12 residues long. Per germline, CDR1 SQVTM and CDR2 ANQGSEA. Trimming at V came to 6 bases and at J to 3 bases, leaving 4 bases not matched to a gene. CDR3 sequence reads: CSVWTGSYEQYF. The CDR3 DNA is TGCAGCGTCTGGACAGGGAGCTACGAGCAGTACTTC.

In this sample, this clone turned up a few times. The chain employs TRBV21-1 and TRBJ2-1; the table's D call, TRBD2, was not checked against the DNA. TRBV21-1 is listed as a pseudogene. The CDR3 length is 14 residues. CDR3 bases: TGTGCCAGCAGCCTAGGCCGGAACTTCAATGAGCAGTTCTTC. Amino acid sequence: CASSLGRNFNEQFF.

V and J are TRBV11-2 and TRBJ2-3; 9 bases align to TRBD2. The CDR3 has 17 residues. With V trimmed by 1 base and J by 0 bases, 5 bases remained unmatched. In germline, CDR1 is SGHAT, CDR2 FQNNGV. The chain's CDR3 is CASSLVASGISTDTQYF. CDR3 coding DNA: TGTGCCAGCAGCTTAGTCGCTAGCGGGATCAGCACAGATACGCAGTATTTT.

This clone was picked up a small number of times. This rearrangement joins TRBV7-2 to TRBJ2-3, with a possible D match to TRBD2 (6 bases). Deletions cut 5 bases from V and 7 bases from J, with 13 bases between. Germline CDR1 and CDR2: SGHTA and FQGNSA. The CDR3 loop spans 13 amino acids. CDR3 in DNA: TGTGCCAGCAGCCCAAGCGGGCATAATACGCAGTATTTT. Amino acids: CASSPSGHNTQYF.

This clone was counted between two and nine times. The rearrangement joins TRBV7-9 to TRBJ2-3; 9 positions match TRBD2. There are 16 residues in the CDR3. V lost 5 bases to trimming and J lost 5 bases; unmatched junction nucleotides: 11. Per the germline V gene, CDR1 is SEHNR and CDR2 is FQNEAQ (reference sequence). CDR3 nucleotide sequence: TGTGCCAGCAGCCAGGCAGTAGCGGGAGTGAGAGATACGCAGTATTTT. Its protein product is CASSQAVAGVRDTQYF.

This rearrangement joins TRBV7-3 to TRBJ2-5; a possible D gene is TRBD2 (6 bases). V was pared by 3 bases and J by 1 base, with 12 bases between. Germline values: CDR1 SGHTA, CDR2 FQGTGA. This CDR3 is built from 15 residues. CDR3 in DNA: TGTGCCAGCAGCTTTTCGGGAGCCCCCCAAGAGACCCAGTACTTC. Its translation: CASSFSGAPQETQYF.

The V and J genes are TRBV6-6 and TRBJ2-4; TRBD2 is a possible D gene (7 bases). The CDR3 sequence is 16 residues long. Germline CDR1 is MNHNY and CDR2 is SVGAGI (reference sequence). Between the trimmed V and J ends, which lost 7 bases and 0 bases, there was a span of 16 bases. The CDR3 DNA follows: TGTGCCAGCACCACAAGGGGGGGACAAGCCAAAAACATTCAGTACTTC. It yields the protein CASTTRGGQAKNIQYF.

This clone was observed a few times. This rearrangement joins TRBV2 to TRBJ2-5; 9 nucleotides agree with TRBD2. Germline V gene data show CDR1 as SNHLY and CDR2 as FYNNEI. This CDR3 comprises 14 residues. Trimming removed 6 bases from V and 4 bases from J; junction bases left unmatched: 6. The CDR3 nucleotides read TGTGCCAGCAGGGGACTAGCTGAGGGAGAGACCCAGTACTTC. It yields the protein CASRGLAEGETQYF.

The chain carries TRBV19 and TRBJ2-7; D may be TRBD1 (5 bases). Trimming cost V 5 bases and J 6 bases, with 11 bases left between them. The CDR3 sequence is 12 residues long. Germline V gene lookup returns CDR1 LNHDA and CDR2 SQIVND (reference sequence). CDR3 protein: CASSLTQGEQYF. CDR3 sequence (DNA): TGTGCCAGTAGTTTAACTCAGGGCGAGCAGTACTTC.